This TCR beta chain derives from a study of CD8+ T cells in alopecia areata. General study points: With patients, TCR sharing proved less clear than in mice, a difference possibly related to HLA. There were also resident alphabeta T cells of normal skin sequenced in scalp samples.

This clone turned up a few times. Its antigen is not known. This CDR3 comprises 14 residues. Trimming stripped 10 bases from V and 4 bases from J, with 19 bases between. The germline V gene encodes CDR1 LNHDA and CDR2 SQIVND (reference sequence). Once RNA had been extracted, it was reverse transcribed into cDNA to act as the sequencing template. Some clones are missing from TCRdb's copy, which holds only in-frame ones; the method was immunoSEQ multiplex PCR. The table has about 200,000 clones, about 56% seen once. The source material was CD8+ T cells sorted from blood. This TCR derives from a human donor in good health. V is TRBV19 and J is TRBJ1-2; D may be TRBD1 (5 bases). This chain's CDR3 is CATLPPGVSYGYTF. As DNA, the CDR3 is TGTGCCACCCTCCCGCCGGGGGTTAGCTATGGCTACACCTTC.